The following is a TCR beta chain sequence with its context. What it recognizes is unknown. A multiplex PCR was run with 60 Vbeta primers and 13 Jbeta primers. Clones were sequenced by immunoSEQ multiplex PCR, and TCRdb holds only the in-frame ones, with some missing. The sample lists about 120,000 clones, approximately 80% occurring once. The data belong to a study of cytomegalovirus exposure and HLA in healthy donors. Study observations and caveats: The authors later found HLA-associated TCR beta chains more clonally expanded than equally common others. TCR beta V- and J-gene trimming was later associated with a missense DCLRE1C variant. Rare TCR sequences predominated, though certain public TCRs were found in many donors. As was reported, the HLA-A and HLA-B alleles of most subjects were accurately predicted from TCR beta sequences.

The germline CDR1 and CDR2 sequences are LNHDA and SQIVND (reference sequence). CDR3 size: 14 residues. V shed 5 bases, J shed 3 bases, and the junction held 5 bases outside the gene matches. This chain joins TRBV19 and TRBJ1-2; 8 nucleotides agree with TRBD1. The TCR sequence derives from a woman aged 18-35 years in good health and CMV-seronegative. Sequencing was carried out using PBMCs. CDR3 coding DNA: TGTGCCAGTAGTCCCACGGGACAGGACTATGGCTACACCTTC. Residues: CASSPTGQDYGYTF.